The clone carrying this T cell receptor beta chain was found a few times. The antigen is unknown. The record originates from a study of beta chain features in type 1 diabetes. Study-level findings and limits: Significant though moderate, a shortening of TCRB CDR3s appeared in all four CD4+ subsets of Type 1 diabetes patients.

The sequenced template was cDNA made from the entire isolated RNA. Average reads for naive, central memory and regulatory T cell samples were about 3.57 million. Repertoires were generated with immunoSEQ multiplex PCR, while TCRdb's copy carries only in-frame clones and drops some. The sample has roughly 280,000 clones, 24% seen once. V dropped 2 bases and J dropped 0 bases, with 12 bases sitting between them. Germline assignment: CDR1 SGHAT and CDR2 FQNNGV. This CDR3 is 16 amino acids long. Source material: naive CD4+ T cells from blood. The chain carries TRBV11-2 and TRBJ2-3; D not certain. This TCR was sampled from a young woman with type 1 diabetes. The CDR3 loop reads CASSLMWQPSTDTQYF. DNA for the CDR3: TGTGCCAGCAGCTTAATGTGGCAACCTAGCACAGATACGCAGTATTTT.